These 27 T cell receptor beta chains were sequenced from one sample in a study of cytomegalovirus exposure and HLA in healthy donors. The PCR was carried out with 60 Vbeta primers and 13 Jbeta primers. TCRdb's table, derived via immunoSEQ multiplex PCR, lists solely in-frame clones and lacks some. The data hold about 110,000 clones, with 81% observed a single time. The sequencing sample was made of PBMCs. Source of these receptors: a man younger than 45 in good health and CMV-seronegative.

CDR3 amino acids: CASSDRLAGYNEQFF. CDR3 bases: TGTGCCAGCAGTGATCGACTAGCGGGTTACAATGAGCAGTTCTTC. The V gene is TRBV2, the J gene TRBJ2-1; 10 positions agree with TRBD2. V was clipped by 3 bases and J by 4 bases; unmatched bases: 3. Germline CDR1 and CDR2: SNHLY and FYNNEI. This CDR3 is built from 15 residues.

The gene calls are TRBV6-5 and TRBJ1-1, with D unresolved. The CDR3 totals 13 residues. Germline CDR1 and CDR2: MNHEY and SVGAGI. V was trimmed by 4 bases and J by 5 bases, leaving 11 bases between them. The CDR3 DNA follows: TGTGCCAGCAGTTTCCGGGTTGGGACTGAAGCTTTCTTT. Translating it yields CASSFRVGTEAFF.

The chain carries TRBV13 and TRBJ2-4; TRBD2 agrees at 15 bases. CDR1 is PRHDT and CDR2 is FYEKMQ in the germline V gene (reference sequence). V lost 5 bases and J lost 0; bases outside the gene matches: 8. CDR3 length: 19 residues. The CDR3 protein is CASSPGLAGGQLAKNIQYF. The CDR3 region has the DNA TGTGCCAGCAGCCCCGGACTAGCGGGGGGGCAACTAGCCAAAAACATTCAGTACTTC.

The CDR3 DNA is TGTGCCAGCAGCGCGGGACTAGCGACCGGGGAGCTGTTTTTT. Amino acids: CASSAGLATGELFF. The V and J genes are TRBV7-9 and TRBJ2-2; 10 bases align to TRBD2. Germline CDR1 is SEHNR and CDR2 is FQNEAQ (reference sequence). This CDR3 has 14 residues. V dropped 5 bases and J dropped 5; count of bases not matched to a gene: 2. Based on the CDR3 plus reference TRBV7-9 and TRBJ2-2, the full variable domain is DTGVSQNPRHKITKRGQNVTFRCDPISEHNRLYWYRQTLGQGPEFLTYFQNEAQLEKSRLLSDRFSAERPKGSFSTLEIQRTEQGDSAMYLCASSAGLATGELFFGEGSRLTVL.

The rearrangement links TRBV5-1 to TRBJ2-1; D not resolved. The CDR3 runs to 16 residues. V was trimmed by 4 bases and J by 1 base, leaving 15 bases between them. CDR1 is SGHRS and CDR2 is YFSETQ in the germline V gene. CDR3 coding DNA: TGCGCCAGCAGCCTCTCCCGCGGAGCTTCCTACAATGAGCAGTTCTTC. Translated: CASSLSRGASYNEQFF. The full variable domain, rest sourced from reference TRBV5-1 and TRBJ2-1, is KAGVTQTPRYLIKTRGQQVTLSCSPISGHRSVSWYQQTPGQGLQFLFEYFSETQRNKGNFPGRFSGRQFSNSRSEMNVSTLELGDSALYLCASSLSRGASYNEQFFGPGTRLTVL.

The chain is built from TRBV19 and TRBJ2-7; 13 bases fit TRBD2. This CDR3 is built from 15 residues. V lost 5 bases and J lost 6; bases outside the gene matches: 7. Germline CDR1 and CDR2: LNHDA and SQIVND (reference sequence). The CDR3 here is CASSAGLAGVSEQYF. For the CDR3, the DNA is TGTGCCAGTAGTGCAGGACTAGCGGGAGTTAGCGAGCAGTACTTC.

This chain connects TRBV11-3 to TRBJ2-2, with a possible D match to TRBD1 (6 bases). The CDR3 sequence is 15 residues long. Trimming took off 7 bases at V and 5 bases at J, with 17 bases between the two ends. Germline V gives CDR1 SGHNT, CDR2 YENEEA. The CDR3 region has the DNA TGTGCCAGCAAAGTTCTGGCAGGGGATACCGGGGAGCTGTTTTTT. Amino acids: CASKVLAGDTGELFF.

The chain joins TRBV7-9 to TRBJ1-1, with 9 bases lining up with TRBD1. Germline values: CDR1 SEHNR, CDR2 FQNEAQ (reference sequence). Unmatched junction bases numbered 10, after V lost 7 bases and J lost 1 base. The length of the CDR3 is 16 residues. CDR3 sequence (DNA): TGTGCCAGCACTATCTCAACAGGGGGCGCGAACACTGAAGCTTTCTTT. Protein product: CASTISTGGANTEAFF.

The chain combines TRBV23-1 with TRBJ1-5; a weak D match, TRBD1 (5 bases). TRBV23-1 is an ORF; its function is uncertain. The CDR3 length is 14 residues. The ends were cut back, 7 bases at V and 7 bases at J, with 17 bases in the middle. The CDR3 DNA reads TGCGCCAGCACCCATGGGGGAGGGAACCAGCCCCAGCATTTT. Its translation is CASTHGGGNQPQHF.

V gene TRBV25-1 combines with J gene TRBJ2-7; a weak D match, TRBD1 (6 bases). This CDR3 contains 12 residues. Germline assignment: CDR1 MGHDK and CDR2 SYGVNS. Trimming took off 8 bases at V and 4 bases at J, with 12 bases between the two ends. DNA for the CDR3: TGTGCCAGCTCAAAGACAGGTTACGAGCAGTACTTC. Encoded protein: CASSKTGYEQYF.

This clone was detected a few times. The rearrangement uses TRBV2 and TRBJ1-1, with 8 bases aligning to TRBD1. V lost 6 bases to trimming and J lost 0 bases; unmatched junction nucleotides: 3. Germline V gives CDR1 SNHLY, CDR2 FYNNEI. CDR3 length: 14 residues. CDR3: CASRLRGLNTEAFF. The CDR3 region has the DNA TGTGCCAGCAGGCTCAGGGGGCTGAACACTGAAGCTTTCTTT.

V is TRBV5-1 and J is TRBJ2-7; 10 bases map to TRBD1. This CDR3 has 15 amino acids. Trimming took 4 bases from V and 3 from J; bases not matched to a gene: 7. Germline CDR1 is SGHRS and CDR2 is YFSETQ. CDR3 region: CASSATGQGIYEQYF. In DNA form, the CDR3 reads TGCGCCAGCAGCGCTACGGGACAGGGGATCTACGAGCAGTACTTC. The full variable domain, rest sourced from reference TRBV5-1 and TRBJ2-7, is KAGVTQTPRYLIKTRGQQVTLSCSPISGHRSVSWYQQTPGQGLQFLFEYFSETQRNKGNFPGRFSGRQFSNSRSEMNVSTLELGDSALYLCASSATGQGIYEQYFGPGTRLTVT.

This chain connects TRBV15 to TRBJ2-1, with D unclear. V was cut by 3 bases and J by 3 bases, with 6 bases left in between. CDR1 is LNHNV, CDR2 YYDKDF, per germline (reference sequence). This CDR3 is 13 amino acids long. The CDR3 nucleotides read TGTGCCACCAGCAGTCAGTACTACAATGAGCAGTTCTTC. Protein sequence: CATSSQYYNEQFF.

Concerning this clone itself: A junction end diverges from the germline sequence, so it may reflect a read error. The chain employs TRBV7-7 and TRBJ2-3, with 8 nucleotides matching TRBD2. Looked up from germline, CDR1 is SSHAT and CDR2 is FNYEAQ (reference sequence). This CDR3 is 15 amino acids long. The CDR3 bases are TGTGCTAGCAGCTTGACAGCGGGAGCGAAAGATACGCAGTATTTT. Translation: CASSLTAGAKDTQYF.

CDR3 sequence: CASSPSDNSYEQYF. The CDR3 region has the DNA TGTGCCAGTAGTCCTTCGGACAACTCCTACGAGCAGTACTTC. The rearrangement joins TRBV19 to TRBJ2-7; tentatively, D is TRBD1 (5 bases). The CDR3 spans 14 residues. Trimming removed 5 bases at V and 0 bases at J, with 11 bases between. Germline lookup yields CDR1 LNHDA and CDR2 SQIVND (reference sequence).

The chain recombines TRBV6-6 with TRBJ2-2; 11 nucleotides line up with TRBD1. The germline V gene encodes CDR1 MNHNY and CDR2 SVGAGI (reference sequence). The CDR3 is 14 amino acids. V was clipped by 11 bases and J by 5 bases; unmatched bases: 7. CDR3 residues: CAGTGTGGTGELFF. CDR3 nucleotides: TGTGCCGGCACCGGGACAGGGGGAACCGGGGAGCTGTTTTTT.

J is TRBJ1-3 and V is TRBV6-1; D possibly corresponds to TRBD1 (6 bases). Trimming shortened V by 4 bases and J by 0 bases, and 13 bases separated the two germline ends. The CDR3 has 16 amino acids. Germline V gene data show CDR1 as MNHNS and CDR2 as SASEGT. In DNA, the CDR3 is TGTGCCAGCAGTGGCCAGGGGTCCATCTCTGGAAACACCATATATTTT. Amino acids: CASSGQGSISGNTIYF.

This chain connects TRBV6-5 to TRBJ1-2; no firm D call. Trimming stripped 0 bases from V and 4 bases from J, with 15 bases between. In germline, CDR1 is MNHEY, CDR2 SVGAGI. The CDR3 consists of 16 residues. DNA of the CDR3: TGTGCCAGCAGTTACTCGAATTTGAGGGCGGCCTATGGCTACACCTTC. Translated, it gives CASSYSNLRAAYGYTF.

The chain combines TRBV6-5 with TRBJ1-1; perhaps TRBD1 as D (6 bases). The ends were cut back, 6 bases at V and 0 bases at J, with 8 bases in the middle. The germline V gene has CDR1 MNHEY and CDR2 SVGAGI. This CDR3 has 13 amino acids. The CDR3 DNA is TGTGCCAGCAGGCAGGGGTTGAACACTGAAGCTTTCTTT. Its translation is CASRQGLNTEAFF.

CDR3 in DNA: TGTGCCAGCCCGGGGGGGGTGGATCAGCCCCAGCATTTT. This translates into CASPGGVDQPQHF. The gene calls are TRBV6-1 and TRBJ1-5; tentatively, D is TRBD1 (5 bases). V lost 8 bases to trimming and J lost 5 bases, with 13 bases between them. CDR3 length: 13 amino acids. Germline V gene lookup returns CDR1 MNHNS and CDR2 SASEGT.

The rearrangement uses TRBV11-1 and TRBJ2-1; TRBD2 matches 10 bases. V shed 0 bases, J shed 9 bases, and the junction held 2 bases outside the gene matches. Germline CDR1 is SGHAT and CDR2 is FQDESV (reference sequence). CDR3 length: 14 amino acids. DNA of the CDR3: TGTGCCAGCAGCTTAGCACTAGCGGGAAGTGAGCAGTTCTTC. Translated, it gives CASSLALAGSEQFF.

This clone showed up just a few times. V usage is TRBV7-2 and J usage is TRBJ1-2; 9 bases agree with TRBD1. V lost 1 base to trimming and J lost 7 bases; unmatched junction nucleotides: 13. This CDR3 is 17 amino acids long. The germline gives CDR1 SGHTA, CDR2 FQGNSA. In DNA form, the CDR3 reads TGTGCCAGCAGCTTAGGCGGGGTACAGGGGGCCCGGGGTGGCTACACCTTC. Amino acid sequence: CASSLGGVQGARGGYTF. Full variable domain (remainder filled in from reference TRBV7-2 and TRBJ1-2): GAGVSQSPSNKVTEKGKDVELRCDPISGHTALYWYRQSLGQGLEFLIYFQGNSAPDKSGLPSDRFSAERTGGSVSTLTIQRTQQEDSAVYLCASSLGGVQGARGGYTFGSGTRLTVV.

The chain has TRBV5-1 and TRBJ2-3; D is unresolved. The V end was cut by 2 bases, the J end by 6 bases, with 16 bases between. The CDR3 has 15 residues. Germline assignment: CDR1 SGHRS and CDR2 YFSETQ. CDR3 sequence: CASSFPPRKYDTQYF. As DNA, the CDR3 is TGCGCCAGCAGCTTTCCCCCTAGGAAATACGATACGCAGTATTTT.

The genes are TRBV28 and TRBJ2-3; 8 bases are a match to TRBD1. V gave up 5 bases and J gave up 4 bases; unmatched junction bases: 5. The CDR3 is 14 residues long. CDR1 MDHEN and CDR2 SYDVKM come from the germline V gene. The CDR3 here is CASSTQGASDTQYF. CDR3 in DNA: TGTGCCAGCAGTACCCAGGGGGCCTCAGATACGCAGTATTTT.

The V gene is TRBV7-9, the J gene TRBJ2-5, with D possibly TRBD2 on 6 matching bases. Per germline, CDR1 SEHNR and CDR2 FQNEAQ (reference sequence). The V end lost 1 base, the J end lost 5 bases, and 11 bases lay between the germline ends. The CDR3 totals 14 residues. The CDR3, as DNA: TGTGCCAGCAGCTTAGTAGGCCTAGCGGAGACCCAGTACTTC. It codes for CASSLVGLAETQYF.

The chain has TRBV11-2 and TRBJ2-1; 7 positions agree with TRBD2. Germline lookup yields CDR1 SGHAT and CDR2 FQNNGV. The CDR3 covers 16 residues. J lost 0 bases, V lost 0 bases, and 2 bases had no gene match. CDR3 protein: CASSLEGGSSYNEQFF. In nucleotides, the CDR3 is TGTGCCAGCAGCTTAGAGGGGGGGAGCTCCTACAATGAGCAGTTCTTC.

The chain couples TRBV25-1 to TRBJ1-1, with D possibly TRBD1 on 5 matching bases. The CDR3 has 13 amino acids. CDR1 and CDR2 (germline): MGHDK, SYGVNS. The V end lost 5 bases, the J end lost 4 bases, and 11 bases lay between the germline ends. CDR3 sequence reads: CASSQGDGTEAFF. The CDR3 DNA reads TGTGCCAGCAGTCAAGGGGATGGCACTGAAGCTTTCTTT. The whole variable domain, filled in from reference TRBV25-1 and TRBJ1-1, reads EADIYQTPRYLVIGTGKKITLECSQTMGHDKMYWYQQDPGMELHLIHYSYGVNSTEKGDLSSESTVSRIRTEHFPLTLESARPSHTSQYLCASSQGDGTEAFFGQGTRLTVV.